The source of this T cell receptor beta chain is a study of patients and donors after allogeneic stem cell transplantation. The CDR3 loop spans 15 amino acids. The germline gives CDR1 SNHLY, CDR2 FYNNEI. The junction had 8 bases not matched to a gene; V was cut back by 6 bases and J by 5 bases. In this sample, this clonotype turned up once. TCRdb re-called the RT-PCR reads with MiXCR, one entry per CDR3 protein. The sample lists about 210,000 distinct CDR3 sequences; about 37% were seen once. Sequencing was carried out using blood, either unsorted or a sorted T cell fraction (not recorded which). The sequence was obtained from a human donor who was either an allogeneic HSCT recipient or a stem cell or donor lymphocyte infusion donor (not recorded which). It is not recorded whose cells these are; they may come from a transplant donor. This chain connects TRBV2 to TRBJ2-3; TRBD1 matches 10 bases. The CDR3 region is CASRPGTGAGDTQYF. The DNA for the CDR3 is TGTGCCAGCAGACCCGGGACAGGGGCCGGAGATACGCAGTATTTT.